This passage covers 19 T cell receptor beta chains from one sample sequenced in a study of blood T cell repertoires in COVID-19. Only in-frame clones appear in the TCRdb table, and some are missing; sequencing was by immunoSEQ multiplex PCR. Of 95,000 to 150,000 clones detected, about 90% appear once; the ten largest clones hold 25% to 30%. Material for sequencing was peripheral blood. These receptors all come from a woman in her seventies with acute or convalescent COVID-19.

The chain carries TRBV19 and TRBJ2-5, with D possibly matching TRBD2 (5 bases). The CDR3 spans 15 residues. Trimming pared 5 bases from V and 4 bases from J, leaving 17 bases between. Germline CDR1 and CDR2: LNHDA and SQIVND (reference sequence). The CDR3 here is CASSSLTTQRETQYF. DNA of the CDR3: TGTGCCAGTAGTTCCCTGACTACCCAGAGAGAGACCCAGTACTTC.

The J gene is TRBJ1-5, the V gene TRBV24-1; possible D gene TRBD1, 5 bases. Trimming removed 12 bases at V and 0 bases at J, with 14 bases between. There are 14 residues in the CDR3. The germline CDR1 and CDR2 sequences are KGHDR and SFDVKD. CDR3 region: CAPLGGPSNQPQHF. The CDR3 DNA sequence: TGTGCCCCCCTGGGGGGACCTAGCAATCAGCCCCAGCATTTT.

The chain recombines TRBV6-5 with TRBJ1-5, with no clear D. This CDR3 region has 14 residues. Germline CDR1 and CDR2: MNHEY and SVGAGI. V was cut by 6 bases and J by 8 bases, with 17 bases left in between. The CDR3 region is CASRAGPGFEPQHF. In DNA form, the CDR3 reads TGTGCCAGCAGAGCGGGCCCCGGGTTCGAGCCCCAGCATTTT.

The genes are TRBV12-5 and TRBJ2-1; TRBD2 matches 16 bases. Germline V lookup: CDR1 LGHNT, CDR2 FRNRAP. The CDR3 covers 17 residues. V was clipped by 5 bases and J by 10 bases; unmatched bases: 11. The CDR3 coding sequence is TGTGCTAGTGGTACGACCGGGACTAGCGGGGGGGTTCGGGAGCAGTTCTTC. It yields the protein CASGTTGTSGGVREQFF.

In this sample, this clone turned up once. The CDR3 sequence is CASSLAGVTGLGDNEQFF. The CDR3 bases are TGTGCCAGCAGCTTAGCGGGGGTTACAGGGCTTGGGGACAATGAGCAGTTCTTC. The genes are TRBV7-6 and TRBJ2-1, with TRBD1 as a possible D gene (6 bases). The V and J ends lost 0 bases and 5 bases respectively, with 20 bases between them. Germline values: CDR1 SGHVS, CDR2 FNYEAQ. This CDR3 has 18 residues.

The chain uses TRBV19 and TRBJ2-5, with 10 bases aligning to TRBD1. V shed 4 bases, J shed 5 bases, and the junction held 7 bases outside the gene matches. Germline assignment: CDR1 LNHDA and CDR2 SQIVND (reference sequence). CDR3 length equals 15 residues. The DNA for the CDR3 is TGTGCCAGTAGTAGATCCGGGACAGGGGAGGAGACCCAGTACTTC. Amino acid sequence: CASSRSGTGEETQYF.

The chain is built from TRBV2 and TRBJ1-5; no clear D. V dropped 0 bases and J dropped 4 bases, with 13 bases sitting between them. This CDR3 is 16 amino acids long. Germline V gene sequence: CDR1 SNHLY, CDR2 FYNNEI. CDR3 sequence: CASSEASGGWNQPQHF. CDR3 DNA: TGTGCCAGCAGTGAAGCGTCCGGCGGCTGGAATCAGCCCCAGCATTTT.

The CDR3 sequence: CASSLATEAFF. The CDR3 coding sequence is TGTGCCAGCAGCTTAGCTACAGAAGCTTTCTTT. The V gene is TRBV7-9, the J gene TRBJ1-1; D gene uncertain. This CDR3 has 11 residues. Per germline, CDR1 SEHNR and CDR2 FQNEAQ (reference sequence). V was trimmed by 0 bases and J by 8 bases, leaving 4 bases between them.

This rearrangement joins TRBV4-1 to TRBJ1-4; a possible D gene is TRBD1 (6 bases). V lost 2 bases to trimming and J lost 0 bases, with 7 bases between them. CDR1 is MGHRA, CDR2 YSYEKL, per germline. The CDR3 is 15 amino acids. The CDR3 protein is CASSQPGATNEKLFF. The CDR3 nucleotides are TGCGCCAGCAGCCAACCAGGGGCAACTAATGAAAAACTGTTTTTT.

This chain uses TRBV24-1 with TRBJ2-7; D perhaps matches TRBD2 (6 bases). Germline V gene data show CDR1 as KGHDR and CDR2 as SFDVKD. The CDR3 sequence is 15 residues long. Between the trimmed V and J ends, which lost 3 bases and 4 bases, there was a span of 15 bases. CDR3: CATSDPSEGPYEQYF. The CDR3 DNA reads as TGTGCCACCAGTGATCCCTCGGAGGGGCCTTACGAGCAGTACTTC.

This chain uses TRBV7-8 with TRBJ1-6; 10 positions agree with TRBD1. The CDR3 runs to 17 residues. Germline V CDR1 and CDR2: SGHVS, FQNEAQ. J lost 2 bases, V lost 1 base, and 2 bases had no gene match. The CDR3, as DNA: TGTGCCAGCAGCTTAGGGACAGGGGGTACCTATAATTCACCCCTCCACTTT. Amino acid sequence: CASSLGTGGTYNSPLHF.

The rearrangement links TRBV28 to TRBJ1-2, with D maybe TRBD1 (6 bases). CDR3 length: 13 residues. In germline, CDR1 is MDHEN, CDR2 SYDVKM. The V end lost 7 bases, the J end lost 6 bases, and 15 bases lay between the germline ends. Here the CDR3 reads CASTRTGSHGYTF. Written as DNA, the CDR3 is TGTGCCAGCACCCGTACAGGGAGCCATGGCTACACCTTC.

The V call is TRBV7-3, the J call TRBJ2-3, with D possibly matching TRBD1 (6 bases). The CDR3 length is 14 residues. V gave up 5 bases and J gave up 2 bases, with 11 bases separating them. Germline loops: CDR1 SGHTA, CDR2 FQGTGA. The CDR3 bases are TGTGCCAGCAGCAACGGACAGTCCACAGATACGCAGTATTTT. It yields the protein CASSNGQSTDTQYF. The full variable domain, in which reference TRBV7-3 and TRBJ2-3 provide the parts outside the CDR3, is GAGVSQTPSNKVTEKGKYVELRCDPISGHTALYWYRQSLGQGPEFLIYFQGTGAADDSGLPNDRFFAVRPEGSVSTLKIQRTERGDSAVYLCASSNGQSTDTQYFGPGTRLTVL.

The chain recombines TRBV5-1 with TRBJ1-2; 7 bases are a match to TRBD1. The CDR3 totals 15 residues. CDR1 is SGHRS, CDR2 YFSETQ, per germline. V lost 0 bases to trimming and J lost 3 bases; unmatched junction nucleotides: 5. CDR3 nucleotide sequence: TGCGCCAGCAGCTTGGCTGGCAGGGGGGACTATGGCTACACCTTC. Amino acids: CASSLAGRGDYGYTF.

The chain carries TRBV19 and TRBJ1-3; D is unresolved. The germline V gene has CDR1 LNHDA and CDR2 SQIVND (reference sequence). Trimming pared 3 bases from V and 1 base from J, leaving 7 bases between. The CDR3 extends over 14 amino acids. This CDR3 reads CASSIGGSGNTIYF. In DNA, the CDR3 is TGTGCCAGTAGTATTGGCGGGTCTGGAAACACCATATATTTT.

This clone was found once. V is TRBV15 and J is TRBJ1-6; tentatively, D is TRBD1 (5 bases). This CDR3 has 14 amino acids. V shed 0 bases and J shed 8 bases, with 8 bases lying between them. Germline-derived CDR1 and CDR2 are LNHNV and YYDKDF (reference sequence). CDR3 nucleotides: TGTGCCACCAGCAGAGATCGGGGGGATTCACCCCTCCACTTT. Protein product: CATSRDRGDSPLHF. The complete variable domain, with remaining parts taken from reference TRBV15 and TRBJ1-6, reads DAMVIQNPRYQVTQFGKPVTLSCSQTLNHNVMYWYQQKSSQAPKLLFHYYDKDFNNEADTPDNFQSRRPNTSFCFLDIRSPGLGDTAMYLCATSRDRGDSPLHFGNGTRLTVT.

This clone was seen a handful of times. V usage is TRBV5-1 and J usage is TRBJ2-7; 14 bases are a match to TRBD2. V gave up 3 bases and J gave up 5 bases; unmatched junction bases: 4. The CDR3 has 15 residues. Germline V gives CDR1 SGHRS, CDR2 YFSETQ. CDR3 DNA sequence: TGCGCCAGCAGCTCGGGACTAGCGGGGGAGCACGAGCAGTACTTC. The encoded protein is CASSSGLAGEHEQYF.

This chain joins TRBV5-1 and TRBJ1-5; 10 bases align to TRBD1. CDR1 is SGHRS, CDR2 YFSETQ, per germline. Trimming at V came to 4 bases and at J to 7 bases, leaving 14 bases not matched to a gene. This CDR3 is 17 amino acids long. The CDR3 DNA reads TGCGCCAGCAGCGTCGTTCCCGGGACAGGGGTTGAACAGCCCCAGCATTTT. Translated, it gives CASSVVPGTGVEQPQHF.

The rearrangement links TRBV6-4 to TRBJ1-2, with TRBD1 as a possible D gene (6 bases). Per the germline V gene, CDR1 is MRHNA and CDR2 is SNTAGT. The V end lost 6 bases, the J end lost 3 bases, and 20 bases lay between the germline ends. This CDR3 comprises 16 residues. In DNA form, the CDR3 reads TGTGCCAGCAGAAGAGTTCTCACAGGGCTCTACTATGGCTACACCTTC. Residues: CASRRVLTGLYYGYTF.